The rows below give T cell receptor gamma chains drawn from one sample of a study of gamma-delta chains in newborns, infants, children. TCRdb fed the reads into CATT to redo clone calling. The data contain over a thousand gamma-chain clones, roughly 1.9% of them singletons. The sequenced sample was blood. These receptors all stem from a child who was a newborn, infant or young child, either healthy, febrile or measles-vaccinated (not recorded which). Each CDR3 is given with its conserved first and last residue. Clone size is given for some rows only: seen once, a few or many times, or a class if the clone is expanded.

clone_size | j_call | v_call | cdr3_nt | cdr3_aa
large | TRGJP | TRGV9 | TGTGCCTTGTGGGAGGTGCGGGTGGGCAAAAAAATCAAGGTATTT | CALWEVRVGKKIKVF
- | TRGJP | TRGV9 | TGTGCCTTGTGGGAAGAGAAGTTGGGCAAAAAAATCAAGGTATTT | CALWEEKLGKKIKVF
large | TRGJP | TRGV9 | TGTGCCTTGTGGGAGGTGAAATTGGGCAAAAAAATCAAGGTATTT | CALWEVKLGKKIKVF
- | TRGJ1/TRGJ2 | TRGV8 | TGTGCCAGTTATTATAAGAAACTCTTT | CASYYKKLF
few | TRGJP | TRGV9 | TGTGCCTTGTGGGAGGTAAGAGAGTTAGGCAAAAAAATCAAGGTATTT | CALWEVRELGKKIKVF
medium-sized | TRGJ1/TRGJ2 | TRGV4 | TGTGCCACCTGGATGTTTCGGGGGAAACTCTTT | CATWMFRGKLF
few | TRGJP | TRGV9 | TGTGCCTTGTGGGAGGTGCAGGGACAAGAGTTGGGCAAAAAAATCAAGGTATTT | CALWEVQGQELGKKIKVF
few | TRGJP | TRGV9 | TGTGCCCTGTGGGTTCAGGAGTTGGGCAAAAAAATCAAGGTATTT | CALWVQELGKKIKVF
- | TRGJP | TRGV9 | TGTGCCTTGTGGGAGGTGAAGAAAGAGTTGGGCAAAAAAATCAAGGTATTT | CALWEVKKELGKKIKVF
- | TRGJ1/TRGJ2 | TRGV2 | TGCGCCACCTGGGACGGTCCCCGGTCTCGTTATTATAAGAAACTCTTT | CATWDGPRSRYYKKLF
few | TRGJP | TRGV9 | TGTGCCTTGTGGGAGGTGTCGGGGCTGGGCAAAAAAATCAAGGTATTT | CALWEVSGLGKKIKVF
large | TRGJP2 | TRGV9 | TGTGCCTTGTGGGGGCCTAGTGATTGGATCAAGACGTTT | CALWGPSDWIKTF
- | TRGJP | TRGV9 | TGTGCCTTGTGGGAGGGCGGAGGGTCGGGCAAAAAAATCAAGGTATTT | CALWEGGGSGKKIKVF
- | TRGJP2 | TRGV2 | TGTGCCGCCTGGGACGGGCAGTCGGGGGTAAGTGATTGGATCAAGACGTTT | CAAWDGQSGVSDWIKTF
- | TRGJ1/TRGJ2 | TRGV9 | TGTGCCTTGTGGGAGGTGCACGGGCATTATTATAAGAAACTCTTT | CALWEVHGHYYKKLF
few | TRGJP | TRGV9 | TGTGCCTTGTGGGAGGTGTTGGGCAAAAAAATCAAGGTATTT | CALWEVLGKKIKVF
- | TRGJP | TRGV9 | TGTGCCTTGTGGGAGACGCTGCAAGAGTTGGGCAAAAAAATCAAGGTATTT | CALWETLQELGKKIKVF
hyperexpanded | TRGJ1/TRGJ2 | TRGV9 | TGTGCCTTGTGGGAGGTCCATTATTATAAGAAACTCTTT | CALWEVHYYKKLF
few | TRGJP | TRGV9 | TGTGCCTTGTGGGAGATGGGGATTCAAGAGTTGGGTAAAAAAATCAAGGTATTT | CALWEMGIQELGKKIKVF
few | TRGJP | TRGV9 | TGTGCCTTGTGGGGTGAGGGGACCGAAGGGTTGGGCAAAAAAATCAAGGTATTT | CALWGEGTEGLGKKIKVF
few | TRGJP | TRGV9 | TGTGCCTTGTGGGAGCCAAAAGAGTTGGGCAAAAAAATCAAGGTATTT | CALWEPKELGKKIKVF
large | TRGJP | TRGV9 | TGTGCCTTGTGGGAGGAACAGCAAGAGTTGGGCAAAAAAATCAAGGTATTT | CALWEEQQELGKKIKVF
- | TRGJP | TRGV9 | TGTGCCTTGTGGGAGATGAGGGAGTTGGGCAAAAAAATCAAGGTATTT | CALWEMRELGKKIKVF
- | TRGJ1/TRGJ2 | TRGV2 | TGTGCCACCTGGGACGGGAAACTCTTT | CATWDGKLF
few | TRGJP | TRGV9 | TGTGCCTTGTGGGAGGCCGAGTTGGGCAAAAAAATCAAGGTATTT | CALWEAELGKKIKVF
medium-sized | TRGJP1 | TRGV5 | TGTGCCACCTGGGACAGGCTAGCCACTGGTTGGTTCAAGATATTT | CATWDRLATGWFKIF